The clone carrying this T cell receptor beta chain was recorded a few times. This sample is part of a study of T-cell reconstitution after alpha-beta-depleted transplantation in children. This CDR3 region has 14 residues. Germline trimming cut 6 bases from V and 4 bases from J; bases unmatched to any gene: 5. Germline loops: CDR1 MNHNS, CDR2 SASEGT. Preparation of the TCRbeta library involved a method that used unique molecular identifiers. TCRdb analysed the PCR reads with MiXCR anew, one entry per CDR3 protein. This table has some 490,000 distinct CDR3 sequences, approximately 12% appearing once. This specimen was PBMCs from the stem cell graft donor, taken from the stem cell graft. The source is a human donor who donated a stem cell graft to a child with combined immunodeficiency. The chain carries TRBV6-1 and TRBJ2-2, with TRBD1 matching 7 bases. The CDR3 sequence: CASSTGQVTGELFF. For the CDR3, the DNA is TGTGCCAGCAGCACAGGACAGGTCACCGGGGAGCTGTTTTTT.